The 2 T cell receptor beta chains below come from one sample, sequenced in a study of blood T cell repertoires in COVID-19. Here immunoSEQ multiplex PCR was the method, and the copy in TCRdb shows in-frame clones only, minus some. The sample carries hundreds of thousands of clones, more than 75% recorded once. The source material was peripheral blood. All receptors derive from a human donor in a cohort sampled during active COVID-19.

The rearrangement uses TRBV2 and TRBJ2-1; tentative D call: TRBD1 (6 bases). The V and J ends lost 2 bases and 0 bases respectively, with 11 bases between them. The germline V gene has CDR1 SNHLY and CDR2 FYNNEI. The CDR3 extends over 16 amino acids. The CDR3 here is CASSEWTAPSYNEQFF. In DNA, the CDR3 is TGTGCCAGCAGTGAATGGACAGCGCCCTCCTACAATGAGCAGTTCTTC.

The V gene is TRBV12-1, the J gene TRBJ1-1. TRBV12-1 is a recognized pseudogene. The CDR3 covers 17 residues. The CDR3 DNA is TGTGCCAGCAGCTTTGTTACGTACGGGGGTTTGAACACTGAAGCTTTCTTT. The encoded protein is CASSFVTYGGLNTEAFF.